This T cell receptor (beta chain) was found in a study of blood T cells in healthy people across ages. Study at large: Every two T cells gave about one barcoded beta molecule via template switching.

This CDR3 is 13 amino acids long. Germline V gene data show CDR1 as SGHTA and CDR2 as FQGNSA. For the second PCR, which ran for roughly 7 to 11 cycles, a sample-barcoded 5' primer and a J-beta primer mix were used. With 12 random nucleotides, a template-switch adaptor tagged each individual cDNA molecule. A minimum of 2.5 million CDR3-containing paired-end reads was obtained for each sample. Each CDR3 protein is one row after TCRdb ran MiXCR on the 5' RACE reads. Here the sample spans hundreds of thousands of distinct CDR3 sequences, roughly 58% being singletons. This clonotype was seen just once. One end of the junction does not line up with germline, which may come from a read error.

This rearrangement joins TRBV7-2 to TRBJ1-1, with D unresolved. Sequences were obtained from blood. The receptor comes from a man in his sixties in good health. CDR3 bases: TGCAATTCAAGGAGGGCGCGGGACACTGAAGCTTTCTTT. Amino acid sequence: CNSRRARDTEAFF.